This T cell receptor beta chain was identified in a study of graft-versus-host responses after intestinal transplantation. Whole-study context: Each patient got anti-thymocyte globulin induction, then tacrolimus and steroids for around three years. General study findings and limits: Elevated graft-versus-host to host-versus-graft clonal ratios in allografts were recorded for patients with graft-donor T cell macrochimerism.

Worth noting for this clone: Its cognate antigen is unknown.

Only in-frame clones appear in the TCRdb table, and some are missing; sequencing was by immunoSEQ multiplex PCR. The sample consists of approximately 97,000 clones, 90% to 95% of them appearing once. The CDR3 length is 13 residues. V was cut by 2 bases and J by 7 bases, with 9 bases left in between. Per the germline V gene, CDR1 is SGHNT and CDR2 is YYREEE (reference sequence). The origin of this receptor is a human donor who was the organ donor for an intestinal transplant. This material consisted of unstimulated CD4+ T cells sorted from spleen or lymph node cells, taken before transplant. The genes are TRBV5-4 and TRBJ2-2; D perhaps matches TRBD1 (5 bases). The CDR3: CASSFGRVGELFF. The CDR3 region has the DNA TGTGCCAGCAGCTTCGGCAGGGTCGGGGAGCTGTTTTTT.